A selection of T cell receptor beta chains follows, all from one sample in a study of T cell changes during pregnancy in multiple sclerosis. TCRdb's table, derived via immunoSEQ multiplex PCR, lists solely in-frame clones and lacks some. Of approximately 41,000 clones listed, over 85% are singletons. Source: CD4+ T cells from peripheral blood mononuclear cells, taken in the first trimester of pregnancy. Every receptor here comes from a female donor with multiple sclerosis, enrolled in a pregnancy study. Each CDR3 is given with its conserved first and last residue. A D gene is named only where the DNA matches it firmly. Clone size is not always given. Where it is, it says once, few, many or a class for expanded clones.

d_gene,v_gene,j_gene,abundance,CDR3aa,CDR3nt
TRBD1,TRBV4-3,TRBJ1-1,once,CASSQLGGNTEAFF,TGCGCCAGCAGCCAATTAGGGGGCAACACTGAAGCTTTCTTT
.,TRBV5-1,TRBJ2-2,.,CASSSPGQRNTGELFF,TGCGCCAGCAGCTCACCGGGACAAAGAAACACCGGGGAGCTGTTTTTT
.,TRBV7-2,TRBJ1-3,.,CASSLTSGVGNTIYF,TGTGCCAGCAGCTTAACCTCAGGGGTTGGAAACACCATATATTTT
TRBD1,TRBV7-9,TRBJ1-5,.,CASSLTGATNQPQHF,TGTGCCAGCAGTCTGACAGGGGCGACTAATCAGCCCCAGCATTTT
TRBD1,TRBV5-1,TRBJ2-3,.,CASSWGSLVDREIPYF,TGCGCCAGCAGCTGGGGGTCGTTGGTCGACAGGGAAATTCCGTATTTT
TRBD2,TRBV4-2,TRBJ2-2,.,CASSQPLVAGPISGTGELFF,TGTGCCAGCAGCCAACCTCTGGTAGCGGGGCCCATTTCGGGCACCGGGGAGCTGTTTTTT
.,TRBV6-5,TRBJ1-1,.,CASCLPGQQNTEAFF,TGTGCCAGCTGCCTGCCGGGACAACAGAACACTGAAGCTTTCTTT
.,TRBV7-9,TRBJ2-7,.,CASSPGAGARSGQYF,TGTGCCAGCAGCCCGGGGGCGGGGGCTAGATCAGGGCAGTACTTC
TRBD2,TRBV9,TRBJ2-1,.,CASSRHPGLAALGDSYNEQFF,TGTGCCAGCAGCCGACACCCGGGACTAGCGGCCCTCGGGGACTCCTACAATGAGCAGTTCTTC
TRBD1,TRBV30,TRBJ2-5,once,CAWNRGQETQYF,TGTGCCTGGAACAGGGGACAAGAGACCCAGTACTTC
TRBD2,TRBV15,TRBJ2-1,.,CATSRETGTLAGAGYNEQFF,TGTGCCACCAGCAGAGAAACAGGGACCCTAGCGGGAGCGGGATACAATGAGCAGTTCTTC
TRBD1,TRBV28,TRBJ1-3,.,CASSTQGALGNTIYF,TGTGCCAGCAGTACCCAGGGGGCCTTGGGAAACACCATATATTTT
TRBD1,TRBV19,TRBJ1-5,.,CASNLGTGTNQPQHF,TGTGCCAGTAATTTGGGGACAGGGACAAATCAGCCCCAGCATTTT
.,TRBV7-2,TRBJ1-5,.,CASSSDRTHQPQHF,TGTGCCAGCAGCTCAGACAGGACTCATCAGCCCCAGCATTTT
.,TRBV6-1,TRBJ2-7,.,CASSEARDEQYF,TGTGCCAGCAGTGAAGCGCGGGACGAGCAGTACTTC
.,TRBV21-1,TRBJ2-1,.,CASREAYNEQFF,TGTGCCAGCAGGGAGGCCTACAATGAGCAGTTCTTC
.,TRBV6-5,TRBJ2-2,.,CASSPAEVTGELFF,TGTGCCAGCAGTCCAGCGGAAGTCACCGGGGAGCTGTTTTTT
.,TRBV6-5,TRBJ1-2,.,CASSYSVAPNYGYTF,TGTGCCAGCAGTTACTCGGTAGCACCTAACTATGGCTACACCTTC
TRBD1,TRBV9,TRBJ1-5,.,CASSPTGLGQPQHF,TGTGCCAGCAGCCCGACAGGGTTGGGTCAGCCCCAGCATTTT
.,TRBV7-2,TRBJ1-1,.,CASSLDRTFEAFF,TGTGCCAGCAGCTTAGACAGGACCTTCGAAGCTTTCTTT
TRBD1,TRBV6-6,TRBJ2-1,.,CASSYSTGVYNEQFF,TGTGCCAGCAGTTACTCGACAGGGGTATACAATGAGCAGTTCTTC
.,TRBV7-2,TRBJ2-1,.,CASSLAPGVYNEQFF,TGTGCCAGCAGCTTAGCCCCGGGGGTGTACAATGAGCAGTTCTTC
.,TRBV6-5,TRBJ1-1,.,CASLRGMNTEAFF,TGTGCCAGCCTTAGGGGGATGAACACTGAAGCTTTCTTT
.,TRBV30,TRBJ2-3,.,CAWSSVGGNTQYF,TGTGCCTGGAGTTCGGTTGGAGGGAATACGCAGTATTTT
TRBD2,TRBV27,TRBJ2-5,.,CASSGLAGETQYF,TGTGCCAGCAGCGGACTAGCGGGAGAGACCCAGTACTTC
.,TRBV9,TRBJ2-7,.,CASSVGEPLSEQYF,TGTGCCAGCAGCGTTGGAGAGCCACTCTCGGAGCAGTACTTC
TRBD2,TRBV4-2,TRBJ2-2,.,CASSQGSSGRPANTGELFF,TGTGCCAGCAGCCAAGGCTCTAGCGGGAGGCCCGCGAACACCGGGGAGCTGTTTTTT
TRBD2,TRBV2,TRBJ2-3,.,CASSEGVKIGGSDTQYF,TGTGCCAGCAGTGAAGGGGTCAAGATCGGGGGGTCAGATACGCAGTATTTT
TRBD1,TRBV5-1,TRBJ2-7,.,CASSLAQGADEQYF,TGCGCCAGCAGCTTGGCGCAGGGGGCCGACGAGCAGTACTTC
.,TRBV6-5,TRBJ1-5,.,CASSYSRNQPQHF,TGTGCCAGCAGTTACTCCCGGAATCAGCCCCAGCATTTT
TRBD1,TRBV5-1,TRBJ2-7,.,CASSVSLPGQGPSEQYF,TGCGCCAGCAGCGTCTCCCTACCGGGACAGGGTCCCTCCGAGCAGTACTTC
TRBD1,TRBV10-3,TRBJ1-5,.,CAISESQGAHWDQPQHF,TGTGCCATCAGTGAGAGTCAGGGGGCTCATTGGGATCAGCCCCAGCATTTT
TRBD1,TRBV6-1,TRBJ2-5,.,CASGDRAETQYF,TGTGCCAGCGGGGACAGGGCAGAGACCCAGTACTTC
TRBD1,TRBV2,TRBJ1-5,.,CASSRDSPQSNQPQHF,TGTGCCAGCAGTCGGGACAGCCCCCAGAGCAATCAGCCCCAGCATTTT
.,TRBV5-1,TRBJ1-5,.,CASSLSGGNQPQHF,TGCGCCAGCAGCTTGTCCGGGGGCAATCAGCCCCAGCATTTT
TRBD2,TRBV5-1,TRBJ2-7,.,CASSSFLAGTKYEQYF,TGCGCCAGCAGCTCCTTCCTAGCGGGGACCAAATACGAGCAGTACTTC
TRBD1,TRBV29-1,TRBJ2-7,.,CSVGTAFTTEQYF,TGCAGCGTAGGGACAGCGTTCACTACTGAGCAGTACTTC